These T cell receptor beta chains were read from a single sample in a study of T-cell reconstitution after alpha-beta-depleted transplantation in children. TCRdb itself ran the PCR reads through MiXCR, one entry per CDR3 protein. Of a few hundred thousand distinct CDR3 sequences listed, about 14% are singletons. The sample in question was PBMCs, obtained from the stem cell graft. The receptors come from a human donor who donated a stem cell graft to a child with Fanconi anemia. Both conserved end residues are trimmed from each CDR3.

V | length | CDR3
TRBV5-1 | 11 | ASSFGGRDTQY
TRBV4-2 | 15 | ASSQSQGPGLPYEQY
TRBV5-6 | 12 | ASSRVLNTGELF
TRBV11-2 | 13 | ASSPYRGTGNTIY
TRBV7-8 | 11 | ASSARQGSPLH
TRBV28 | 15 | ASSLGDRISSYNEQF
TRBV20-1 | 13 | SARSRGEGPWGYT
TRBV27 | 12 | ASRRTGTSYEQY
TRBV20-1 | 10 | SARMDSRAQH
TRBV6-1 | 12 | ASSGDSLGTEAF
TRBV12-3/TRBV12-4 | 11 | ASSLLGLGEQF
TRBV6-2/TRBV6-3 | 13 | ASSILAVSPGELF
TRBV6-2/TRBV6-3 | 14 | ASSSLGQAVNYGYT
TRBV5-1 | 11 | ASSLVPSGGTF
TRBV4-3 | 14 | ASSQDLGRPSPPLH
TRBV29-1 | 11 | SVREGTYNEQF
TRBV7-9 | 13 | ASSLSGGAQETQY
TRBV11-2 | 11 | ASSLASGNTIY
TRBV4-3 | 14 | ASSQDPGISTDTQY
TRBV5-1 | 13 | ASSSGGNSYNEQF
TRBV29-1 | 10 | SVVGNTGELF